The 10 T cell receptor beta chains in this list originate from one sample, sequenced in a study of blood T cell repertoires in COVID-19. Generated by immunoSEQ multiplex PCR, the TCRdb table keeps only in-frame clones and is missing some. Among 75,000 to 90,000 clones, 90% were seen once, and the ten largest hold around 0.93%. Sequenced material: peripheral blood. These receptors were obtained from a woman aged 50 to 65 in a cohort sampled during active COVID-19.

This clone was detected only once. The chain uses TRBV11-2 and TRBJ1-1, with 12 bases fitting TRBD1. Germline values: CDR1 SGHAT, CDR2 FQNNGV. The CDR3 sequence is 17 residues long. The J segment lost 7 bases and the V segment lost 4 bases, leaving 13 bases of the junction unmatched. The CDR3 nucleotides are TGTGCCAGCAGCTCATTTCGGGACAGGGGGCATAAACTTGAAGCTTTCTTT. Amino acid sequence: CASSSFRDRGHKLEAFF.

CDR3 protein: CASSPYPGLSGSGANVLTF. CDR3 DNA sequence: TGTGCCAGCTCCCCTTATCCGGGACTCTCTGGCTCTGGGGCCAACGTCCTGACTTTC. The rearrangement links TRBV5-4 to TRBJ2-6; possible D gene TRBD2, 6 bases. The CDR3 totals 19 residues. V lost 7 bases to trimming and J lost 0 bases, with 23 bases between them. CDR1 and CDR2 (germline): SGHNT, YYREEE (reference sequence).

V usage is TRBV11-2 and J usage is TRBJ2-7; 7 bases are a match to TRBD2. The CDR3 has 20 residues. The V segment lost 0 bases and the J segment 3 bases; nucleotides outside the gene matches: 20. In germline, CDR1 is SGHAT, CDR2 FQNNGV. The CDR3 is CASSLDHRGVEEGNIYEQYF. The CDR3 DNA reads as TGTGCCAGCAGCTTAGATCATCGGGGGGTTGAGGAGGGGAATATCTACGAGCAGTACTTC.

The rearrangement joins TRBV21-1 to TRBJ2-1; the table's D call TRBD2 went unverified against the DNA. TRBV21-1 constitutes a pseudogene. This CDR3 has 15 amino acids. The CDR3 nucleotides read TGTGCCAGCAGCAAAAGGAGAAGCTCCTACAATGAGCAGTTCTTC. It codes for CASSKRRSSYNEQFF.

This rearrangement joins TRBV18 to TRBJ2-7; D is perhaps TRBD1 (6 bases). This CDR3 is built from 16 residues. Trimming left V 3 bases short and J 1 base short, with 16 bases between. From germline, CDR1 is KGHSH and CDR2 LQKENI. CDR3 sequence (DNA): TGTGCCAGCTCACCGGTTGAGTCAGGGGAATCCTACGAGCAGTACTTC. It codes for CASSPVESGESYEQYF.

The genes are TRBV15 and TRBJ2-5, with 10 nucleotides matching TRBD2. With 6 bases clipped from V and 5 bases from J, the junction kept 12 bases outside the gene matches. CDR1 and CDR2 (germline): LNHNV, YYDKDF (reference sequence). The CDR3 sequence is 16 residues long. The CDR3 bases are TGTGCCACCAGGAGGGGGCTAGCGGGAGAGGGGGAGACCCAGTACTTC. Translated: CATRRGLAGEGETQYF.

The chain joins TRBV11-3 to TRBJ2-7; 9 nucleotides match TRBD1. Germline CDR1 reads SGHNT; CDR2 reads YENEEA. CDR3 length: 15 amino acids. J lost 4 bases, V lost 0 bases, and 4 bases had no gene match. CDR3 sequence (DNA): TGTGCCAGCAGCTTAGACGCCGGGACAGGGTACGAGCAGTACTTC. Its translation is CASSLDAGTGYEQYF.

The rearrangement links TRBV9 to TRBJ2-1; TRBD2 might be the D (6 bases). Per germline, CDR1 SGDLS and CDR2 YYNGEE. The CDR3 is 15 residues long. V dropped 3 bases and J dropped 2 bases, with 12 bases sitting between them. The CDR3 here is CASSDLADAYNEQFF. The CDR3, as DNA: TGTGCCAGCAGCGATTTAGCGGACGCCTACAATGAGCAGTTCTTC.

The CDR3 reads CSVVRAGASYEQYF. CDR3 in DNA: TGCAGCGTTGTTAGGGCGGGAGCCTCCTACGAGCAGTACTTC. This chain joins TRBV29-1 and TRBJ2-7; 7 bases are shared with TRBD2. V shed 4 bases and J 0 bases; nucleotides not matched to a gene: 6. This CDR3 has 14 residues. Looked up from germline, CDR1 is SQVTM and CDR2 is ANQGSEA.

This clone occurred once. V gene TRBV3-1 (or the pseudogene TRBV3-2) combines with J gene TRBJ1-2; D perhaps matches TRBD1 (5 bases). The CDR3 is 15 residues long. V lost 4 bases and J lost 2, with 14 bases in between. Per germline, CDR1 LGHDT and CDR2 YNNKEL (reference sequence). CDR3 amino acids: CASSPGGRENYGYTF. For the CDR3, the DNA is TGTGCCAGCAGCCCCGGGGGAAGAGAAAACTATGGCTACACCTTC.